The 15 T cell receptor beta chains listed next were all sequenced from one sample in a study of STAT3 mutations in large granular lymphocyte leukemia. Study-wide points: Every T-cell large granular lymphocyte leukemia patient had at least one immunodominant TCR beta clonotype.

The antigens for these receptors are not known. Some clones are missing from TCRdb's copy, which holds only in-frame ones; the method was immunoSEQ multiplex PCR. This table holds about 9,100 clones, about 92% found once. The sample taken for sequencing was peripheral blood mononuclear cells. Receptor source: a man aged 60 to 75 with T-cell large granular lymphocyte leukemia. Some clones in this sample may be carry-over from other donors' samples.

The chain joins TRBV25-1 to TRBJ1-1, with 8 bases fitting TRBD1. The germline V gene has CDR1 MGHDK and CDR2 SYGVNS. The junction had 4 bases not matched to a gene; V was cut back by 3 bases and J by 4 bases. The CDR3 contains 14 residues. The CDR3 sequence is CASSERTGSTEAFF. CDR3 nucleotides: TGTGCCAGCAGTGAGAGGACAGGGAGCACTGAAGCTTTCTTT.

The genes are TRBV18 and TRBJ1-6, with 7 bases fitting TRBD1. V lost 4 bases, J lost 7 bases, and 4 bases stayed unmatched. This CDR3 contains 14 residues. The germline V gene has CDR1 KGHSH and CDR2 LQKENI. The CDR3, as DNA: TGTGCCAGCTCACTAGACAGGGTCAATTCACCCCTCCACTTT. This gives the protein CASSLDRVNSPLHF.

This clone was detected a few times. The V and J genes are TRBV15 and TRBJ1-1; no firm D call. The V gene's germline CDR1 is LNHNV and CDR2 YYDKDF (reference sequence). Trimming cost V 2 bases and J 4 bases, with 11 bases left between them. The CDR3 covers 14 residues. CDR3 region: CATSRRTKATEAFF. The CDR3 nucleotides read TGTGCCACCAGCAGACGCACAAAGGCCACTGAAGCTTTCTTT.

The chain couples TRBV5-1 to TRBJ2-3; D is ambiguous. From germline, CDR1 is SGHRS and CDR2 YFSETQ. The CDR3 consists of 13 residues. Trimming left V 7 bases short and J 6 bases short, with 15 bases between. CDR3 sequence reads: CASSSQTRDTQYF. As DNA, the CDR3 is TGCGCCAGCTCCTCCCAAACCAGGGATACGCAGTATTTT. The full variable domain, with the rest looked up from reference TRBV5-1 and TRBJ2-3, is KAGVTQTPRYLIKTRGQQVTLSCSPISGHRSVSWYQQTPGQGLQFLFEYFSETQRNKGNFPGRFSGRQFSNSRSEMNVSTLELGDSALYLCASSSQTRDTQYFGPGTRLTVL.

This clone has more than one count but fewer than ten. The rearrangement uses TRBV7-3 and TRBJ2-2, with TRBD1 identical over 7 bases. This CDR3 is 15 amino acids long. The V segment lost 3 bases and the J segment 6 bases; nucleotides outside the gene matches: 7. Germline assignment: CDR1 SGHTA and CDR2 FQGTGA. This CDR3 reads CASSLTGKWPGELFF. The CDR3 region has the DNA TGTGCCAGCAGCTTGACAGGGAAGTGGCCCGGGGAGCTGTTTTTT.

V usage is TRBV9 and J usage is TRBJ2-7, with 8 bases matching TRBD2. J gave up 1 base and V 2 bases, and 2 bases lay outside the gene matches. CDR1 is SGDLS and CDR2 is YYNGEE in the germline V gene. CDR3 size: 14 residues. The CDR3 bases are TGTGCCAGCAGCGTGACTAGCGCTTCCTACGAGCAGTACTTC. Translating it yields CASSVTSASYEQYF. Complete variable domain (other parts from reference TRBV9 and TRBJ2-7): DSGVTQTPKHLITATGQRVTLRCSPRSGDLSVYWYQQSLDQGLQFLIQYYNGEERAKGNILERFSAQQFPDLHSELNLSSLELGDSALYFCASSVTSASYEQYFGPGTRLTVT.

This rearrangement joins TRBV5-4 to TRBJ1-2; tentatively, D is TRBD1 (5 bases). The CDR3 contains 15 residues. V dropped 2 bases and J dropped 8 bases, with 19 bases sitting between them. CDR1 is SGHNT and CDR2 is YYREEE in the germline V gene (reference sequence). The chain's CDR3 is CASSFFLTGARGYTF. In nucleotides, the CDR3 is TGTGCCAGCAGCTTTTTCCTTACCGGGGCGCGGGGCTACACCTTC.

Written as DNA, the CDR3 is TGCGCCAGCAGCCAAGATTTCCAGCTGGGGCAAGAGACCCAGTACTTC. This encodes CASSQDFQLGQETQYF. The V call is TRBV4-3, the J call TRBJ2-5, with no clear D. Between the trimmed V and J ends, which lost 0 bases and 2 bases, there was a span of 13 bases. CDR1 LGHNA and CDR2 YSLEER come from the germline V gene. The CDR3 runs 16 residues.

The chain uses TRBV5-8 and TRBJ2-7; D may be TRBD1 (6 bases). Trimming cost V 2 bases and J 6 bases, with 12 bases left between them. The CDR3 is made up of 13 amino acids. Germline V CDR1 and CDR2: SGHTS, YDEGEE. The CDR3: CASSLSLQGEQYF. The CDR3 region has the DNA TGTGCCAGCAGCTTAAGTCTACAGGGCGAGCAGTACTTC. The whole variable domain, filled in from reference TRBV5-8 and TRBJ2-7, reads EAGVTQSPTHLIKTRGQQATLRCSPISGHTSVYWYQQALGLGLQFLLWYDEGEERNRGNFPPRFSGRQFPNYSSELNVNALELEDSALYLCASSLSLQGEQYFGPGTRLTVT.

V usage is TRBV7-2 and J usage is TRBJ1-1; D might be TRBD1 (5 bases). The CDR3 sequence is 15 residues long. Deletions cut 5 bases from V and 5 bases from J, with 18 bases between. The V gene's germline CDR1 is SGHTA and CDR2 FQGNSA. CDR3 protein: CASSPNGVGGTEAFF. The DNA for the CDR3 is TGTGCCAGCAGCCCAAACGGGGTTGGGGGGACTGAAGCTTTCTTT.

V is TRBV11-2 and J is TRBJ2-3; D call uncertain. V lost 2 bases and J 2 bases, leaving 14 bases between the germline ends. This CDR3 has 16 residues. Germline assignment: CDR1 SGHAT and CDR2 FQNNGV. CDR3 bases: TGTGCCAGCAGCTTACTCGGACGGGTATTCACAGATACGCAGTATTTT. Translated: CASSLLGRVFTDTQYF.

The chain employs TRBV5-1 and TRBJ2-1; 11 bases fit TRBD2. The germline V gene has CDR1 SGHRS and CDR2 YFSETQ. V was clipped by 2 bases and J by 6 bases; unmatched bases: 4. The CDR3 is 15 amino acids. CDR3 DNA sequence: TGCGCCAGCAGCTTTAGCGGGAGGGAAAGCAATGAGCAGTTCTTC. This encodes CASSFSGRESNEQFF.

The CDR3 region has the DNA TGTGCCAGCTCACCCCAGCGTAACACTGAAGCTTTCTTT. Protein sequence: CASSPQRNTEAFF. The V and J genes are TRBV18 and TRBJ1-1; D is unclear. The V end was cut by 3 bases, the J end by 2 bases, with 7 bases between. From germline, CDR1 is KGHSH and CDR2 LQKENI. The CDR3 consists of 13 residues.

The genes are TRBV2 and TRBJ2-7, with D possibly matching TRBD1 (6 bases). Germline CDR1 is SNHLY and CDR2 is FYNNEI. Deletions cut 3 bases from V and 3 bases from J, with 12 bases between. This CDR3 comprises 14 residues. This CDR3 reads CASSDQGLGYEQYF. CDR3 sequence (DNA): TGTGCCAGCAGTGACCAGGGGCTGGGCTACGAGCAGTACTTC.

This sequence joins TRBV30 and TRBJ1-2; D remains ambiguous. The V end lost 4 bases, the J end lost 0 bases, and 12 bases lay between the germline ends. This CDR3 spans 14 amino acids. Germline V CDR1 and CDR2: GTSNPN, SVGIG (reference sequence). The CDR3 sequence is CAWTEVFANYGYTF. The CDR3 DNA reads as TGTGCCTGGACGGAAGTGTTCGCTAACTATGGCTACACCTTC.